This is a list of T cell receptor beta chains from one sample in a study of T-cell reconstitution after alpha-beta-depleted transplantation in children. TCRdb re-derived calls from the PCR reads in MiXCR, one entry per CDR3 protein. The sample consists of 250,000 to 300,000 distinct CDR3 sequences, around 10% of them appearing once. Source: PBMCs, taken before TCRalphabeta/CD19-depleted stem cell transplant. The receptors were gathered from a boy in the first two years of life with acute myeloid leukemia, due to receive a stem cell transplant. Both conserved end residues are part of each CDR3. Each record gives: D gene, J gene, clone size, V gene, CDR3 DNA, CDR3 protein. A D gene is named only where the DNA matches it firmly. Size is omitted from some rows. Given values are once, few, many or a class for expanded clones.

TRBD2,TRBJ2-1,few,TRBV14,TGTGCCAGCAGCCAATGGACTAGGAATGAGCAGTTCTTC,CASSQWTRNEQFF
TRBD2,TRBJ2-2,many,TRBV9,TGTGCCAGCAGCGATCGACTAGCGGGGGGCACCGGGGAGCTGTTTTTT,CASSDRLAGGTGELFF
-,TRBJ1-1,many,TRBV12-3/TRBV12-4,TGTGCCAGCAGGGGAGACAGAGGGGATTGGAATAGGGGATTGGACACTGAAGCTTTCTTT,CASRGDRGDWNRGLDTEAFF
-,TRBJ2-1,many,TRBV15,TGTGCCACCAGCAGAGATTGGACGGAGAACAATGAGCAGTTCTTC,CATSRDWTENNEQFF
-,TRBJ2-7,few,TRBV7-2,TGTGCCAGCAGTCGACCCGCGGGCGAGCAGTACTTC,CASSRPAGEQYF
-,TRBJ2-3,many,TRBV7-2,TGTGCCAGCAGCTTGAGAGGGGGGGCCAAAGATACGCAGTATTTT,CASSLRGGAKDTQYF
-,TRBJ1-2,many,TRBV28,TGTGCCAGCAGCCGGACTCCCGTTAACTATGGCTACACCTTC,CASSRTPVNYGYTF
TRBD2,TRBJ2-3,many,TRBV7-2,TGTGCCAGCAGCTTAGTGGCTAGCGGGAGCACAGATACGCAGTATTTT,CASSLVASGSTDTQYF
-,TRBJ2-1,many,TRBV11-1,TGTGCCAGCAGCTTAGCGCAGGTAGGGCGCTACAATGAGCAGTTCTTC,CASSLAQVGRYNEQFF
-,TRBJ2-1,-,TRBV7-8,TGTGCCAGCAGCTTATTCGCCGGGTCACTTGGCAATGAGCAGTTCTTC,CASSLFAGSLGNEQFF
TRBD2,TRBJ2-1,many,TRBV7-9,TGTGCCAGCAGCTCTACGACTAGCGGGAGCTATGAGCAGTTCTTC,CASSSTTSGSYEQFF
-,TRBJ1-4,many,TRBV7-2,TGTGCCAGCAGCCGCCAGGGGAATGAAAAACTGTTTTTT,CASSRQGNEKLFF
-,TRBJ2-1,many,TRBV4-1,TGCGCCAGCAGCCCCGCGGGCAGGGTGCAGTTCTTC,CASSPAGRVQFF
TRBD1,TRBJ2-2,-,TRBV6-5,TGTGCCAGCAGTTACGACCCAGGGGGCCGCACCGGGGAGCTGTTTTTT,CASSYDPGGRTGELFF
TRBD2,TRBJ2-3,many,TRBV12-3/TRBV12-4,TGTGCCAGCAGTTTGGGGATAGCGGGAGCAAGCACAGATACGCAGTATTTT,CASSLGIAGASTDTQYF
-,TRBJ2-5,-,TRBV6-5,TGTGCCAGCAGTTATAGTAGCCAAGAGACCCAGTACTTC,CASSYSSQETQYF
TRBD1,TRBJ2-7,many,TRBV20-1,TGCAGTGCTAGAGAGGACAGGGGAACCTACGAGCAGTACTTC,CSAREDRGTYEQYF
TRBD1,TRBJ2-2,many,TRBV11-2,TGTGCCAGCACTCCTCCGACAGGGGCCCTCACCGGGGAGCTGTTTTTT,CASTPPTGALTGELFF
-,TRBJ2-7,many,TRBV7-9,TGTGCCAGCACCCCTCGGCCCTACGAGCAGTACTTC,CASTPRPYEQYF
-,TRBJ1-3,few,TRBV4-3,TGCGCCAGCAGCCAAGATACAGGCCCCTCTGGAAACACCATATATTTT,CASSQDTGPSGNTIYF
-,TRBJ2-3,many,TRBV7-8,TGTGCCAGCAGCTTAGCGCTCGGGGAAGCTAGCACAGATACGCAGTATTTT,CASSLALGEASTDTQYF
-,TRBJ2-7,many,TRBV5-1,TGCGCCAGCATGGGCGGAGGAGATTTGAACTTC,CASMGGGDLNF
TRBD1,TRBJ1-1,-,TRBV19,TGTGCCAGTAGTATAGGGACAGGGTTTTTGAACACTGAAGCTTTCTTT,CASSIGTGFLNTEAFF
-,TRBJ2-1,many,TRBV7-3,TGTGCCAGCAGCCCAAGGGGGAACTGGGTGGTTGAGCAGTTCTTC,CASSPRGNWVVEQFF
TRBD1,TRBJ1-6,-,TRBV6-1,TGTGCCAGCAGTCGCGGACAGGCGGGAAATAATTCACCCCTCCACTTT,CASSRGQAGNNSPLHF
-,TRBJ2-7,many,TRBV14,TGTGCCAGCAATCAGGAGGGGCCCTACGAGCAGTACTTC,CASNQEGPYEQYF
-,TRBJ2-5,many,TRBV28,TGTGCCAGCAGTTTAACCCCAGGTTGGGGGCTGGAGACCCAGTACTTC,CASSLTPGWGLETQYF
-,TRBJ2-5,few,TRBV11-1,TGTGCCAGCAGCTTTGTTAGGGGTGAAGAGACCCAGTACTTC,CASSFVRGEETQYF
-,TRBJ2-5,many,TRBV28,TGTGCCACGGGGCGCCAAGAGACCCAGTACTTC,CATGRQETQYF
TRBD1,TRBJ1-1,many,TRBV28,TGTGCCAGCAGTCGAGGACAGGCTGTCGTTGAAGCTTTCTTT,CASSRGQAVVEAFF
-,TRBJ2-7,many,TRBV20-1,TGCAGTGCCCATAGGGCTAAAGACGGGACAAGCTACGAGCAGTACTTC,CSAHRAKDGTSYEQYF
TRBD1,TRBJ2-7,many,TRBV11-2,TGTGCCAGCAGCTCTGCCGGGACAGGGATCTCCGAGCAGTACTTC,CASSSAGTGISEQYF
TRBD2,TRBJ2-4,few,TRBV7-9,TGTGCCAGCAGTTTAGCGGGAGGAATCTACTTC,CASSLAGGIYF
-,TRBJ2-2,many,TRBV5-1,TGCGCCAGCAGCTTGGGACAGAACACCGGGGAGCTGTTTTTT,CASSLGQNTGELFF
TRBD2,TRBJ2-1,-,TRBV11-2,TGTGCCAGCAGCCTCTGGACTAGCGGGGGGTCCCGCTCCTACAATGAGCAGTTCTTC,CASSLWTSGGSRSYNEQFF
-,TRBJ2-1,few,TRBV7-2,TGTGCCAGCACCCTAGCCCGAGGACTGGTGCAGTTCTTC,CASTLARGLVQFF
TRBD1,TRBJ2-3,many,TRBV6-5,TGTGCCAGCAGTCACGGACAGGGCCTCACAGATACGCAGTATTTT,CASSHGQGLTDTQYF
-,TRBJ2-3,many,TRBV5-1,TGCGCCAGCAGCCCCCGATGGTTAGCGGATGCTAGCACAGATACGCAGTATTTT,CASSPRWLADASTDTQYF
-,TRBJ2-3,many,TRBV11-1,TGTGCCAGCAGCTCCCCCTGGGCGCATTCCTCTAGCACAGATACGCAGTATTTT,CASSSPWAHSSSTDTQYF
TRBD1,TRBJ2-7,many,TRBV5-1,TGCGCCAGTAAATACTCCGGGACAGGGAGAGGCTACGAGCAGTACTTC,CASKYSGTGRGYEQYF
-,TRBJ2-7,many,TRBV12-3/TRBV12-4,TGTGCCAGCAATACCTGGACAGCTCAGTCCTACGAGCAGTACTTC,CASNTWTAQSYEQYF
TRBD2,TRBJ2-1,-,TRBV7-3,TGTGCCAGCAGCTTAACGGCTAGCGGGGGGCCGTTCTTC,CASSLTASGGPFF
-,TRBJ2-2,many,TRBV9,TGTGCCAGCAGCGTGTTGGGGAACACCGGGGAGCTGTTTTTT,CASSVLGNTGELFF
-,TRBJ2-3,many,TRBV4-3,TGCGCCAGCAGCCAAGATGGAGGAGATACGCAGTATTTT,CASSQDGGDTQYF
-,TRBJ1-2,-,TRBV7-9,TGTGCCAGCAGATCAGGGGACTCGGGTGGCTACACCTTC,CASRSGDSGGYTF
-,TRBJ1-3,few,TRBV20-1,TGCAGTGCTAGAGATGCGTCGGCCAACGGGGGTGGAAACACCATATATTTT,CSARDASANGGGNTIYF
-,TRBJ2-7,many,TRBV12-3/TRBV12-4,TGTGCCAGCAGTTTGTCTCAGGGTCTCTACGAGCAGTACTTC,CASSLSQGLYEQYF
-,TRBJ2-2,many,TRBV3-1,TGTGCCAGCAGCAGGACTCAAAACACCGGGGAGCTGTTTTTT,CASSRTQNTGELFF
-,TRBJ1-1,many,TRBV28,TGTGCCAGCAGGGACACTGAAGCTTTCTTT,CASRDTEAFF
TRBD2,TRBJ2-2,many,TRBV5-1,TGCGCCAGCAGCTTGTGGGGACTAGCGGCCCGCTGGGCCGGGGAGCTGTTTTTT,CASSLWGLAARWAGELFF
-,TRBJ2-7,many,TRBV28,TGTGCCAGCAGCCCCTGGGGGAGCGGCTACGAGCAGTACTTC,CASSPWGSGYEQYF
-,TRBJ2-5,many,TRBV5-6,TGTGCCAGCAGCTTGGGGGCCCTCCAAGAGACCCAGTACTTC,CASSLGALQETQYF
-,TRBJ1-5,-,TRBV7-8,TGTGCCAGCATCGAGGGGGGGATGGATCAGCCCCAGCATTTT,CASIEGGMDQPQHF
TRBD1,TRBJ2-7,many,TRBV12-3/TRBV12-4,TGTGCCAGCAGTCCGGGACAGGGGAGGACTTTCTACGAGCAGTACTTC,CASSPGQGRTFYEQYF
-,TRBJ2-5,many,TRBV5-1,TGCGCCAGCAGCTTGGGACAGGCTCAAGAGACCCAGTACTTC,CASSLGQAQETQYF
-,TRBJ1-5,many,TRBV7-2,TGTGCCAGCAGCTTAGGGTCTTATCAGCCCCAGCATTTT,CASSLGSYQPQHF
-,TRBJ2-5,many,TRBV24-1,TGTGCCACCAGTGATTGGGCGGACTCCAGGCGAGAGACCCAGTACTTC,CATSDWADSRRETQYF